This passage covers 25 T cell receptor beta chains from one sample sequenced in a study of blood T cell repertoires in COVID-19 (dated by TCRdb to 2018 to 2020). Receptors were amplified or captured by the immunoSEQ multiplex PCR assay. TCRdb holds this immuneACCESS table with in-frame rearrangements only. Some clones are missing; in checked studies, unresolved V genes explain under half, and the rest has no known cause. The sample includes approximately 330,000 clones, with about 86% observed a single time. Approximately 4.6% of the sample is taken by the ten largest. The sample taken for sequencing was PBMCs or T cells enriched from blood (not recorded which). Every receptor here comes from a woman aged 40 to 50 with acute COVID-19.

This clone was observed a few times. The V and J genes are TRBV6-2 or TRBV6-3 and TRBJ1-2, with D unclear. Per the germline V gene, CDR1 is MNHEY and CDR2 is SVGEGT. CDR3 size: 14 residues. Trimming shortened V by 2 bases and J by 0 bases, and 7 bases separated the two germline ends. The CDR3 sequence: CASSYDNTNYGYTF. CDR3 coding DNA: TGTGCCAGCAGTTACGACAACACTAACTATGGCTACACCTTC.

This sequence joins TRBV3-1 (or the pseudogene TRBV3-2) and TRBJ2-1; D perhaps matches TRBD1 (6 bases). This CDR3 has 16 residues. CDR1 and CDR2 from the germline V gene are LGHDT and YNNKEL (reference sequence). V was trimmed by 4 bases and J by 3 bases, leaving 16 bases between them. This CDR3 reads CASSRRAGVVYNEQFF. As DNA, the CDR3 is TGTGCCAGCAGCCGCCGGGCAGGGGTCGTCTACAATGAGCAGTTCTTC.

The chain has TRBV3-1 (or the pseudogene TRBV3-2) and TRBJ1-4; TRBD1 agrees at 9 bases. V shed 4 bases and J 8 bases; nucleotides not matched to a gene: 14. The CDR3 extends over 17 amino acids. Germline V gene data show CDR1 as LGHDT and CDR2 as YNNKEL (reference sequence). The DNA for the CDR3 is TGTGCCAGCAGCCCCCCCTCGACAGGGGGTTTCGGCGAAAAACTGTTTTTT. It translates to CASSPPSTGGFGEKLFF.

This clone was observed a few times. The chain combines TRBV6-5 with TRBJ1-2; 7 bases line up with TRBD1. There are 14 residues in the CDR3. Germline trimming cut 10 bases from V and 4 bases from J; bases unmatched to any gene: 12. Germline CDR1 reads MNHEY; CDR2 reads SVGAGI. DNA for the CDR3: TGTGCCACACGATCCGGGACAGCTTTCTATGGCTACACCTTC. Translating it yields CATRSGTAFYGYTF.

This clone was seen a single time. CDR3: CASSLGYSSGEGHRDTQYF. The CDR3 nucleotides read TGTGCCAGCAGCCTCGGTTACTCTAGCGGGGAGGGACACAGAGATACGCAGTATTTT. The chain employs TRBV7-9 and TRBJ2-3; TRBD2 matches at 9 bases. The germline V gene encodes CDR1 SEHNR and CDR2 FQNEAQ (reference sequence). This CDR3 has 19 residues. The ends lost 5 bases at V and 5 bases at J; junction bases unmatched: 20.

The chain combines TRBV5-4 with TRBJ1-4; a weak D match, TRBD1 (6 bases). The germline V and J ends were trimmed by 0 bases and 5 bases, with 11 bases remaining between them. The germline V gene encodes CDR1 SGHNT and CDR2 YYREEE (reference sequence). The length of the CDR3 is 15 residues. DNA of the CDR3: TGTGCCAGCAGCTTGGTGGGGGGGCTGAATGAAAAACTGTTTTTT. Translated, it gives CASSLVGGLNEKLFF.

The rearrangement uses TRBV5-8 and TRBJ1-2; possibly TRBD1 for D (6 bases). Trimming stripped 2 bases from V and 5 bases from J, with 13 bases between. Per the germline V gene, CDR1 is SGHTS and CDR2 is YDEGEE. The CDR3 is 14 residues long. CDR3 DNA: TGTGCCAGCAGCTTACCACAGGGCGGGTATGGCTACACCTTC. Translated: CASSLPQGGYGYTF. Drawing the rest from reference TRBV5-8 and TRBJ1-2, the complete variable domain is EAGVTQSPTHLIKTRGQQATLRCSPISGHTSVYWYQQALGLGLQFLLWYDEGEERNRGNFPPRFSGRQFPNYSSELNVNALELEDSALYLCASSLPQGGYGYTFGSGTRLTVV.

The chain has TRBV19 and TRBJ2-1, with D perhaps TRBD2 (6 bases). CDR1 is LNHDA, CDR2 SQIVND, per germline (reference sequence). The V end was cut by 1 base, the J end by 12 bases, with 16 bases between. This CDR3 has 14 amino acids. CDR3 sequence: CASSIGGAGQRQFF. The CDR3 region has the DNA TGTGCCAGTAGTATAGGTGGGGCGGGGCAGAGGCAGTTCTTC. Looking up the rest from reference TRBV19 and TRBJ2-1 gives the full variable domain: DGGITQSPKYLFRKEGQNVTLSCEQNLNHDAMYWYRQDPGQGLRLIYYSQIVNDFQKGDIAEGYSVSREKKESFPLTVTSAQKNPTAFYLCASSIGGAGQRQFFGPGTRLTVL.

The chain recombines TRBV5-5 with TRBJ1-3; D is possibly TRBD1 (6 bases). Germline CDR1 reads SGHKS; CDR2 reads YYEKEE (reference sequence). This CDR3 region has 17 residues. With 4 bases removed from V and 3 bases from J, the gap between germline ends came to 20 bases. DNA of the CDR3: TGTGCCAGCAGCCAATTGGCGGGGGCCAGGGGTGGAAACACCATATATTTT. This encodes CASSQLAGARGGNTIYF.

The chain combines TRBV27 with TRBJ1-5; D perhaps matches TRBD1 (6 bases). CDR1 and CDR2 (germline): MNHEY, SMNVEV (reference sequence). V shed 4 bases and J shed 7 bases, with 11 bases lying between them. CDR3 length equals 13 residues. The CDR3 sequence is CASSSGRGQPQHF. The CDR3 DNA is TGTGCCAGCAGTTCGGGCAGGGGCCAGCCCCAGCATTTT.

The V call is TRBV19, the J call TRBJ1-1; 9 bases map to TRBD1. The germline V gene has CDR1 LNHDA and CDR2 SQIVND (reference sequence). V shed 6 bases and J 6 bases; nucleotides not matched to a gene: 11. The CDR3 is made up of 15 amino acids. As DNA, the CDR3 is TGTGCCAGTAGGACAACAGGGGGCAGGGGCGCTGAAGCTTTCTTT. It encodes CASRTTGGRGAEAFF.

The V call is TRBV5-1, the J call TRBJ1-1; D not certain. The CDR3 loop spans 14 amino acids. Germline CDR1 and CDR2: SGHRS and YFSETQ. V was trimmed by 0 bases and J by 3 bases, leaving 9 bases between them. The CDR3 loop reads CASSLVAGYTEAFF. The DNA of the CDR3 is TGCGCCAGCAGCTTGGTGGCGGGATACACTGAAGCTTTCTTT.

The CDR3 DNA reads as TGTGCCAGCAGTAGTGACGACTGGAGCTCCTACAATGAGCAGTTCTTC. Translating gives CASSSDDWSSYNEQFF. The chain joins TRBV2 to TRBJ2-1; D remains ambiguous. The CDR3 is made up of 16 amino acids. V was shortened by 5 bases and J by 0 bases, with 14 bases between the two germline ends. Germline assignment: CDR1 SNHLY and CDR2 FYNNEI.

The V call is TRBV27, the J call TRBJ1-5, with a weak D call TRBD1 (5 bases). This CDR3 comprises 15 residues. Germline-derived CDR1 and CDR2 are MNHEY and SMNVEV (reference sequence). V lost 6 bases, J lost 1 base, and 13 bases lay in between. CDR3 nucleotide sequence: TGTGCCAGCAGCCCCGGGGGGAGGAGCAATCAGCCCCAGCATTTT. It encodes CASSPGGRSNQPQHF.

The genes are TRBV9 and TRBJ2-5; D is perhaps TRBD1 (6 bases). The V gene lost 3 bases and the J gene lost 9 bases, with 18 bases spanning the gap. CDR3 length: 14 residues. CDR1 is SGDLS, CDR2 YYNGEE, per germline. The CDR3 DNA reads as TGTGCCAGCAGCGCCGTCGAAGGGGGTGGTGCCCAGTACTTC. This translates into CASSAVEGGGAQYF.

The chain combines TRBV4-2 with TRBJ2-7; 9 nucleotides match TRBD1. The germline gives CDR1 LGHNA, CDR2 YNFKEQ. The CDR3 loop spans 15 amino acids. The V segment lost 3 bases and the J segment 6 bases; nucleotides outside the gene matches: 9. CDR3 bases: TGTGCCAGCAGCCACGGTCCTGGGACAGGGACCGAGCAGTACTTC. Translated: CASSHGPGTGTEQYF.

This clone was detected a few times. The CDR3 bases are TGTGCCAGCAGCTTGGACCTATACAATGAGCAGTTCTTC. Translation: CASSLDLYNEQFF. This chain connects TRBV5-5 to TRBJ2-1; no reliable D call. The germline V gene encodes CDR1 SGHKS and CDR2 YYEKEE (reference sequence). The CDR3 consists of 13 residues. Trimming pared 0 bases from V and 4 bases from J, leaving 5 bases between.

The V and J genes are TRBV5-4 and TRBJ1-3; D might be TRBD1 (5 bases). The germline CDR1 and CDR2 sequences are SGHNT and YYREEE (reference sequence). Trimming took off 6 bases at V and 0 bases at J, with 10 bases between the two ends. The CDR3 runs 14 residues. The CDR3: CASNRWGSGNTIYF. The CDR3 bases are TGTGCCAGCAACAGGTGGGGCTCTGGAAACACCATATATTTT. The full variable domain, completed using reference TRBV5-4 and TRBJ1-3, is ETGVTQSPTHLIKTRGQQVTLRCSSQSGHNTVSWYQQALGQGPQFIFQYYREEENGRGNFPPRFSGLQFPNYSSELNVNALELDDSALYLCASNRWGSGNTIYFGEGSWLTVV.

V gene TRBV7-6 combines with J gene TRBJ2-7; 9 bases are shared with TRBD2. The CDR3 has 15 amino acids. Germline assignment: CDR1 SGHVS and CDR2 FNYEAQ. Germline trimming cut 4 bases from V and 5 bases from J; bases unmatched to any gene: 9. The CDR3: CASSSGSGRSHEQYF. The CDR3 coding sequence is TGTGCCAGCAGCTCGGGGAGCGGGAGGTCCCACGAGCAGTACTTC.

V and J are TRBV14 and TRBJ2-1; 10 positions match TRBD1. From germline, CDR1 is SGHDN and CDR2 FVKESK. This CDR3 spans 16 amino acids. V dropped 3 bases and J dropped 3; count of bases not matched to a gene: 5. The CDR3 coding sequence is TGTGCCAGCAGCCAGAGGACAGGGGGTCTCTACAATGAGCAGTTCTTC. Translated, it gives CASSQRTGGLYNEQFF.

The chain recombines TRBV18 with TRBJ1-1; the match to TRBD1 covers 7 bases. V was clipped by 6 bases and J by 0 bases; unmatched bases: 4. Germline CDR1 and CDR2: KGHSH and LQKENI. The CDR3 runs to 14 residues. CDR3 sequence reads: CASSRTGVNTEAFF. CDR3 in DNA: TGTGCCAGCTCGAGGACAGGCGTGAACACTGAAGCTTTCTTT.

This clone was counted between two and nine times. In nucleotides, the CDR3 is TGTGCCAGCAGCTTAGTGTCGGGACAGTATGATTCACCCCTCCACTTT. Amino acids: CASSLVSGQYDSPLHF. The V and J genes are TRBV7-2 and TRBJ1-6, with TRBD1 matching 7 bases. V trimming: 1 base; J trimming: 8 bases; junction bases outside the gene matches: 8. CDR1 is SGHTA, CDR2 FQGNSA, per germline. The CDR3 extends over 16 amino acids.

This clone was detected a few times. This chain uses TRBV2 with TRBJ2-7; 8 nucleotides align to TRBD1. Germline CDR1 is SNHLY and CDR2 is FYNNEI. The CDR3 spans 14 residues. V shed 6 bases, J shed 3 bases, and the junction held 7 bases outside the gene matches. Here the CDR3 reads CASRPFGQGYEQYF. For the CDR3, the DNA is TGTGCCAGCAGGCCCTTCGGACAGGGCTACGAGCAGTACTTC. Drawing the rest from reference TRBV2 and TRBJ2-7, the complete variable domain is EPEVTQTPSHQVTQMGQEVILRCVPISNHLYFYWYRQILGQKVEFLVSFYNNEISEKSEIFDDQFSVERPDGSNFTLKIRSTKLEDSAMYFCASRPFGQGYEQYFGPGTRLTVT.

The V gene is TRBV7-9, the J gene TRBJ1-1; TRBD1 matches at 7 bases. Losses at the gene ends were 3 bases for V and 5 bases for J; bases not matched to a gene: 21. Germline V gives CDR1 SEHNR, CDR2 FQNEAQ (reference sequence). The length of the CDR3 is 19 residues. CDR3 in DNA: TGTGCCAGCAGCTTTGGTCCCAGGGGGTTGGGTTTGTCGAGGACTGAAGCTTTCTTT. Its translation is CASSFGPRGLGLSRTEAFF.

The chain employs TRBV27 and TRBJ1-5; 8 bases line up with TRBD1. This CDR3 is built from 15 residues. The germline gives CDR1 MNHEY, CDR2 SMNVEV (reference sequence). J lost 1 base, V lost 6 bases, and 5 bases had no gene match. CDR3: CASSHGQGSNQPQHF. CDR3 in DNA: TGTGCCAGCAGCCATGGACAGGGAAGCAATCAGCCCCAGCATTTT.